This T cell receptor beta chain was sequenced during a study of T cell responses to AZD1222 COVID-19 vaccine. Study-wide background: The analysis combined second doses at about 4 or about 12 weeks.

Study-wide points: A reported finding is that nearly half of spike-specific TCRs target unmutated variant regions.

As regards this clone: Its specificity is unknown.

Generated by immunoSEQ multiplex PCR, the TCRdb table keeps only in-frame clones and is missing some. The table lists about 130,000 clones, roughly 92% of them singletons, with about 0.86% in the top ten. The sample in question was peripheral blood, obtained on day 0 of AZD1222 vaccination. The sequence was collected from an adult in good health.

The CDR3 DNA sequence: TGTGCTAGTGGTTTGCCACCCGGACCCTCTCTTAGGGAGCAGTTCTTC. As protein: CASGLPPGPSLREQFF. The chain carries TRBV12-5 and TRBJ2-1; no clear D. The V end was cut by 2 bases, the J end by 10 bases, with 21 bases between. The CDR3 consists of 16 residues. CDR1 is LGHNT, CDR2 FRNRAP, per germline.